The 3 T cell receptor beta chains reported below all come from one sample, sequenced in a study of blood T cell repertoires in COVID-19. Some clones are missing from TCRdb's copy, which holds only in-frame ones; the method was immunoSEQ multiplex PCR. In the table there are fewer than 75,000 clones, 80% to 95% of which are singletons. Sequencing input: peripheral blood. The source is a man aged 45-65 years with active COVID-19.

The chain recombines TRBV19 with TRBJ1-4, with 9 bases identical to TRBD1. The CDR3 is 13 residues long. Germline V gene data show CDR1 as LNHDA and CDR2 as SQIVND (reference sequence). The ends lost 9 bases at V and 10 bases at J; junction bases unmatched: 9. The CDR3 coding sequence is TGTGCCAGCCGAGGGACAGGGACAGGAAAACTGTTTTTT. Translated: CASRGTGTGKLFF.

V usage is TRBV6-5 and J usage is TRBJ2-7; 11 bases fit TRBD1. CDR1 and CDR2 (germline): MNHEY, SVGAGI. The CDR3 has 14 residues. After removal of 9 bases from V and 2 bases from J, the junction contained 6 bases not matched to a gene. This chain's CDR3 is CASWRGQGAYEQYF. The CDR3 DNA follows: TGTGCCAGTTGGAGGGGACAGGGGGCCTACGAGCAGTACTTC.

CDR3 loop: CASSLSKDLSGRKRSEQFF. As DNA, the CDR3 is TGTGCCAGCAGTCTCTCTAAAGATTTAAGCGGGAGAAAGCGGAGTGAGCAGTTCTTC. This sequence joins TRBV27 and TRBJ2-1; 8 positions agree with TRBD2. The length of the CDR3 is 19 residues. The germline V gene has CDR1 MNHEY and CDR2 SMNVEV (reference sequence). V lost 5 bases to trimming and J lost 9 bases; unmatched junction nucleotides: 24.